This is a list of T cell receptor beta chains from one sample in a study of cytomegalovirus exposure and HLA in healthy donors. Method: immunoSEQ multiplex PCR; TCRdb's copy keeps in-frame clones and lacks some. Here the sample spans around 130,000 clones, just over 70% being singletons. Sequenced sample: PBMCs. All receptors derive from a woman aged 55-75 years in good health and CMV-seropositive. Each CDR3 is given with its conserved first and last residue. The D gene is left open where the match is weak. Clone size is not always given. Where it is, it says once, few, many or a class for expanded clones.

>few|TRBD1|TRBV11-3|TRBJ1-1
TGTGCCAGCAGCTTTACAGGGGCGGGTGAAGCTTTCTTT
CASSFTGAGEAFF
>-|-|TRBV5-1|TRBJ1-3
TGTGCCAGCAGCTTGAGCGGAAACACCATATATTTT
CASSLSGNTIYF
>-|-|TRBV18|TRBJ1-2
TGTGCCAGCCTATCGGACACCACTAACTATGGCTACACCTTC
CASLSDTTNYGYTF
>-|TRBD1|TRBV9|TRBJ1-1
TGTGCCAGCAGCGCCAAGAAGGGGGCCTACACTGAAGCTTTCTTT
CASSAKKGAYTEAFF
>-|TRBD1|TRBV7-9|TRBJ2-7
TGTGCCAGCAGCTTCGGACAGGGCCCCTACGAGCAGTACTTC
CASSFGQGPYEQYF
>few|TRBD1|TRBV9|TRBJ2-7
TGTGCCAGCACCATCGGGACAGGGGGATTCTACGAGCAGTACTTC
CASTIGTGGFYEQYF
>once|-|TRBV6-5|TRBJ1-2
TGTGCCAGCAGTCCTGACACTCTAAGCTCCTATGGCTACACCTTC
CASSPDTLSSYGYTF
>-|-|TRBV5-1|TRBJ1-2
TGCGCCAGCTTCGACAGGCGGTCCGTCTATGGCTACACCTTC
CASFDRRSVYGYTF
>few|-|TRBV18|TRBJ1-3
TGTGCCAGCTCACCACCGAGCACAGACTCTGGAAACACCATATATTTT
CASSPPSTDSGNTIYF
>-|TRBD1|TRBV6-5|TRBJ2-5
TGTGCCAGCACCGAAGACAGGGCAATACAAGAGACCCAGTACTTC
CASTEDRAIQETQYF
>-|-|TRBV6-5|TRBJ2-3
TGTGCCAGCAGGCGGGATACGTCGCGAGATACGCAGTATTTT
CASRRDTSRDTQYF
>-|TRBD1|TRBV6-1|TRBJ1-2
TGTGCCAGCACCAGACAGGGGGAGGCAAACTATGGCTACACCTTC
CASTRQGEANYGYTF
>-|TRBD1|TRBV5-6|TRBJ2-5
TGTGCCAGCAGCTTGGTGTGGACAGGGAGAGAGACCCAGTACTTC
CASSLVWTGRETQYF
>few|-|TRBV6-6|TRBJ2-2
TGTGCCAGCAGAACGATACAGAATATTGGTACCGGGGAGCTGTTTTTT
CASRTIQNIGTGELFF
>-|-|TRBV7-2|TRBJ2-7
TGTGCCAGCAGCTCTTATTTCGGGGAGCAGTACTTC
CASSSYFGEQYF
>few|-|TRBV14|TRBJ1-1
TGTGCCAGCAGCCAAGAAAATGAGTTTGAAGCTTTCTTT
CASSQENEFEAFF
>few|-|TRBV19|TRBJ1-5
TGTGCCAGTAGTATAGGATCCAGTTCACGGAGTCAGCCCCAGCATTTT
CASSIGSSSRSQPQHF
>-|-|TRBV5-1|TRBJ2-7
TGCGCCAGCAGCTTGGGGGTGGACACCTTTTACGAGCAGTACTTC
CASSLGVDTFYEQYF
>-|-|TRBV6-5|TRBJ1-1
TGTGCCAGCAGCCCGGGAGGGGGAATGAACACTGAAGCTTTCTTT
CASSPGGGMNTEAFF
>-|TRBD1|TRBV5-6|TRBJ1-1
TGTGCCAGCTCACAGGGGCAGGAAGCTTTCTTT
CASSQGQEAFF
>-|-|TRBV7-9|TRBJ1-1
TGTGCCAGCAGGGGAGAGGGCATGAACACTGAAGCTTTCTTT
CASRGEGMNTEAFF
>once|-|TRBV19|TRBJ2-4
TGTGCCAGTAGCCCCCAGGGAGCCAAAAACATTCAGTACTTC
CASSPQGAKNIQYF
>once|TRBD1|TRBV19|TRBJ2-5
TGTGCCAGTAGCTGGGACAGGGTGGAGACCCAGTACTTC
CASSWDRVETQYF
>-|-|TRBV29-1|TRBJ1-5
TGCAGCGTTGAAAGCGGCGGTAATCAGCCCCAGCATTTT
CSVESGGNQPQHF
>-|-|TRBV7-2|TRBJ1-4
TGTGCCAGCAGCCCCGCTGCAGGGCTTGAAAAACTGTTTTTT
CASSPAAGLEKLFF
>-|-|TRBV27|TRBJ2-7
TGTGCCAGCAGTTTAGGAGGCTACGAGCAGTACTTC
CASSLGGYEQYF
>-|-|TRBV7-2|TRBJ2-7
TGTGCCAGCAGCTCAACAGAGAGCTCCTACGAGCAGTACTTC
CASSSTESSYEQYF
>-|TRBD2|TRBV2|TRBJ2-5
TGTGCCAGCAGTCGGGGGGGGCGCGAGACCCAGTACTTC
CASSRGGRETQYF
>-|TRBD2|TRBV7-7|TRBJ2-5
TGTGCTAGCAGTCTCGGACTAGATTGGGGGGGGGAGACCCAGTACTTC
CASSLGLDWGGETQYF
>-|-|TRBV18|TRBJ1-5
TGTGCCAGCTCACAGGAGGGCCAGGGAGGTCAGCCCCAGCATTTT
CASSQEGQGGQPQHF
>-|-|TRBV7-9|TRBJ2-7
TGTGCCAGCAGCTCCGGGGGACAGACCTACGAGCAGTACTTC
CASSSGGQTYEQYF
>-|TRBD2|TRBV7-9|TRBJ2-1
TGTGCCAGCAGCTCCCCCCCGGGGACTACAAGATACAATGAGCAGTTCTTC
CASSSPPGTTRYNEQFF
>few|-|TRBV5-1|TRBJ2-7
TGCGCCAGCAGCCCCGGCGAGCGGTCCGTCTACGAGCAGTACTTC
CASSPGERSVYEQYF
>-|-|TRBV5-1|TRBJ1-1
TGCGCCAGCAGCTTGGAGGGGCAGGATGAAGCTTTCTTT
CASSLEGQDEAFF
>-|-|TRBV10-1|TRBJ1-1
TGCGCCAGCAGTCCGTCTACTAACACTGAAGCTTTCTTT
CASSPSTNTEAFF
>-|TRBD1|TRBV6-6|TRBJ2-7
TGTGCCAGCAGTTACGCGACAGGGGCAAGCGAGCAGTACTTC
CASSYATGASEQYF
>-|-|TRBV5-1|TRBJ2-7
TGCGCCAGCAGCTTGGATGAGATCTACGAGCAGTACTTC
CASSLDEIYEQYF
>-|-|TRBV7-9|TRBJ1-2
TGTGCCAGCAGCTTAGCCAGGGGCGCAGTTAACTATGGCTACACCTTC
CASSLARGAVNYGYTF
>-|TRBD1|TRBV18|TRBJ1-4
TGTGCCAGCTCACCTGGGACAGGGGCTAATGAAAAACTGTTTTTT
CASSPGTGANEKLFF
>-|-|TRBV5-1|TRBJ2-7
TGCGCCAGCAGCTTGGCCGCCGACAGCCTATCCTACGAGCAGTACTTC
CASSLAADSLSYEQYF
>-|-|TRBV6-6|TRBJ2-7
TGTGCCAGCGGCCCCCCTGGAAGGGGCGAGCAGTACTTC
CASGPPGRGEQYF
>-|-|TRBV4-1|TRBJ2-3
TGCGCCAGCAGCCATGAAGCTATCACAGATACGCAGTATTTT
CASSHEAITDTQYF
>few|TRBD2|TRBV7-9|TRBJ2-3
TGTGCCAGCAGCCCTAGCGGGGGGGGCACAGATACGCAGTATTTT
CASSPSGGGTDTQYF
>-|-|TRBV5-1|TRBJ2-1
TGCGCCAGCAGCTTGGAAGGACAGTACAATGAGCAGTTCTTC
CASSLEGQYNEQFF
>-|TRBD1|TRBV10-3|TRBJ1-1
TGTGCCATCAGTGGGCAGGGACAGCTTGAAGCTTTCTTT
CAISGQGQLEAFF
>-|-|TRBV7-9|TRBJ2-7
TGTGCCAGCAGCTTAGCGTTTGGAGGGAGGGAGCAGTACTTC
CASSLAFGGREQYF
>-|-|TRBV5-1|TRBJ1-1
TGCGCCAGCAGCCAAGTAGAGACAAGGACTGAAGCTTTCTTT
CASSQVETRTEAFF
>once|-|TRBV5-5|TRBJ2-1
TGTGCCACCCAGTGGGACTTAGGCTACAATGAGCAGTTCTTC
CATQWDLGYNEQFF
>-|-|TRBV30|TRBJ1-1
TGTGCCTGGAGCCACCGGGTCCCCCTAAAGGACACTGAAGCTTTCTTT
CAWSHRVPLKDTEAFF
>-|-|TRBV5-6|TRBJ2-7
TGTGCCAGCAGCTTGCAGTTCTACGAGCAGTACTTC
CASSLQFYEQYF
>few|TRBD2|TRBV9|TRBJ2-2
TGTGCCAGCAGCATAGCGGGGGGGCCCAACACCGGGGAGCTGTTTTTT
CASSIAGGPNTGELFF
>-|TRBD1|TRBV13|TRBJ1-1
TGTGCCAGCAGCTACCGACAGGGAGGTACTGAAGCTTTCTTT
CASSYRQGGTEAFF
>-|-|TRBV6-1|TRBJ2-7
TGTGCCAGCAGGTACCCGAGTAACTACGAGCAGTACTTC
CASRYPSNYEQYF